The 19 T cell receptor beta chains below come from one sample, sequenced in a study of T cell responses to AZD1222 COVID-19 vaccine. TCRdb's copy holds only in-frame clones and misses some; the assay was immunoSEQ multiplex PCR. Of under 150,000 clones in the sample, approximately 94% are singletons; the top ten hold approximately 2%. This specimen was peripheral blood, taken on day 0 of AZD1222 vaccination. The receptors were sampled from an adult in good health.

V and J are TRBV19 and TRBJ1-1; maybe TRBD1 (5 bases). The CDR3 totals 13 residues. Germline V CDR1 and CDR2: LNHDA, SQIVND (reference sequence). The V end was cut by 7 bases, the J end by 5 bases, with 14 bases between. In DNA, the CDR3 is TGTGCCAGTAACGATCAGGGTGGGACTGAAGCTTTCTTT. Translating gives CASNDQGGTEAFF.

The rearrangement links TRBV6-1 to TRBJ2-7; D tentatively reads TRBD1 or TRBD2 (5 bases each). The CDR3 contains 14 residues. Trimming cost V 3 bases and J 4 bases, with 13 bases left between them. From germline, CDR1 is MNHNS and CDR2 SASEGT. The DNA of the CDR3 is TGTGCCAGCAGTGATGGGGGTCAGGGTTACGAGCAGTACTTC. This encodes CASSDGGQGYEQYF.

V and J are TRBV5-4 and TRBJ1-1; TRBD1 might be the D (5 bases). Trimming shortened V by 6 bases and J by 0 bases, and 18 bases separated the two germline ends. The CDR3 spans 16 residues. The germline gives CDR1 SGHNT, CDR2 YYREEE (reference sequence). The CDR3 loop reads CASTLKDMGVNTEAFF. Written as DNA, the CDR3 is TGTGCCAGCACCCTAAAGGACATGGGGGTGAACACTGAAGCTTTCTTT.

The chain is built from TRBV6-2 or TRBV6-3 and TRBJ2-2; D is unclear. The V gene lost 0 bases and the J gene lost 4 bases, with 12 bases spanning the gap. Germline V gene sequence: CDR1 MNHEY, CDR2 SVGEGT. The CDR3 has 16 residues. DNA of the CDR3: TGTGCCAGCAGTTACTCAGGCAGCCTGCCCACCGGGGAGCTGTTTTTT. Protein: CASSYSGSLPTGELFF.

The CDR3 nucleotides are TGTGCCAGCACCCGGTCGGGGGAGCTGTTTTTT. This translates into CASTRSGELFF. This chain links TRBV2 with TRBJ2-2, with D uncertain. V lost 7 bases and J 8 bases, leaving 8 bases between the germline ends. This CDR3 comprises 11 residues. CDR1 is SNHLY and CDR2 is FYNNEI in the germline V gene.

V and J are TRBV18 and TRBJ1-1; possible D gene TRBD1, 5 bases. Germline CDR1 and CDR2: KGHSH and LQKENI. This CDR3 is 12 amino acids long. V was pared by 4 bases and J by 8 bases, with 11 bases between. The CDR3 reads CASSRAGTEAFF. CDR3 sequence (DNA): TGTGCCAGCTCACGGGCGGGGACCGAAGCTTTCTTT.

The chain has TRBV28 and TRBJ1-5, with D possibly matching TRBD1 (5 bases). Per the germline V gene, CDR1 is MDHEN and CDR2 is SYDVKM. V lost 3 bases and J 1 base, leaving 7 bases between the germline ends. This CDR3 has 14 residues. DNA for the CDR3: TGTGCCAGCAGTTTGGGACGCAGCAATCAGCCCCAGCATTTT. Amino acids: CASSLGRSNQPQHF.

The chain recombines TRBV9 with TRBJ2-7, with a possible D match to TRBD1 (6 bases). CDR1 SGDLS and CDR2 YYNGEE come from the germline V gene. This CDR3 region has 15 residues. V shed 0 bases and J shed 4 bases, with 14 bases lying between them. CDR3 coding DNA: TGTGCCAGCAGCGTAGCTCCCCAGGGGCCGTACGAGCAGTACTTC. The encoded protein is CASSVAPQGPYEQYF.

The chain links TRBV6-1 to TRBJ1-2; D uncertain. The V and J ends lost 3 bases and 5 bases respectively, with 10 bases between them. This CDR3 region has 13 residues. Germline V gives CDR1 MNHNS, CDR2 SASEGT. The CDR3 reads CASSDNLGYGYTF. CDR3 bases: TGTGCCAGCAGTGATAACCTGGGGTATGGCTACACCTTC.

CDR3 loop: CASRMVTSGLKNEQFF. The DNA of the CDR3 is TGTGCCAGCCGAATGGTCACTAGCGGGCTCAAAAATGAGCAGTTCTTC. The chain links TRBV2 to TRBJ2-1, with 9 bases aligning to TRBD2. The CDR3 loop spans 16 amino acids. The V and J ends lost 8 bases and 7 bases, in that order; junction bases with no gene match: 15. The germline gives CDR1 SNHLY, CDR2 FYNNEI.

In this sample, this clone turned up once. The gene calls are TRBV19 and TRBJ1-3; TRBD1 matches 7 bases. Trimming at V came to 5 bases and at J to 13 bases, leaving 8 bases not matched to a gene. In germline, CDR1 is LNHDA, CDR2 SQIVND (reference sequence). CDR3 length equals 12 residues. The CDR3 nucleotides are TGTGCCAGTAGTGCACAGGGGAGGTCTATATATTTT. Translation: CASSAQGRSIYF.

The V gene is TRBV3-1 (or the pseudogene TRBV3-2), the J gene TRBJ2-1; TRBD2 agrees at 8 bases. The V gene end was trimmed by 6 bases and the J gene end by 0 bases; junction bases not matched to a gene: 7. Germline V gene data show CDR1 as LGHDT and CDR2 as YNNKEL (reference sequence). The CDR3 is made up of 16 amino acids. The CDR3 reads CASSGSGVSSYNEQFF. The CDR3 DNA follows: TGTGCCAGCAGTGGTAGCGGGGTCAGCTCCTACAATGAGCAGTTCTTC.

V gene TRBV5-4 combines with J gene TRBJ2-7; TRBD1 is a possible D gene (6 bases). Germline V gives CDR1 SGHNT, CDR2 YYREEE (reference sequence). Trimming left V 2 bases short and J 6 bases short, with 6 bases between. CDR3 length: 11 amino acids. The DNA of the CDR3 is TGTGCCAGCAGCTTCAGGGGCGAGCAGTACTTC. Protein product: CASSFRGEQYF.

The genes are TRBV5-8 and TRBJ2-1, with 9 nucleotides matching TRBD2. Germline V CDR1 and CDR2: SGHTS, YDEGEE. The CDR3 runs 15 residues. Trimming took 3 bases from V and 4 from J; bases not matched to a gene: 5. The CDR3 is CASSSRTSVYNEQFF. As DNA, the CDR3 is TGTGCCAGCAGCTCCCGGACTAGCGTATACAATGAGCAGTTCTTC. Full variable domain (missing parts from reference TRBV5-8 and TRBJ2-1): EAGVTQSPTHLIKTRGQQATLRCSPISGHTSVYWYQQALGLGLQFLLWYDEGEERNRGNFPPRFSGRQFPNYSSELNVNALELEDSALYLCASSSRTSVYNEQFFGPGTRLTVL.

The chain couples TRBV7-6 to TRBJ2-2; 10 bases match TRBD2. CDR1 and CDR2 from the germline V gene are SGHVS and FNYEAQ. Germline trimming cut 2 bases from V and 4 bases from J; bases unmatched to any gene: 7. The CDR3 sequence is 17 residues long. Here the CDR3 reads CASSLSLGLAPTGELFF. The CDR3 DNA is TGTGCCAGCAGCTTAAGTTTGGGACTAGCGCCCACCGGGGAGCTGTTTTTT.

The DNA for the CDR3 is TGTGCCAGCAGCCAAGAGACAGGGGAAGTCGGGCCCCAGCATTTT. Translating gives CASSQETGEVGPQHF. V usage is TRBV4-2 and J usage is TRBJ1-5; 8 nucleotides line up with TRBD1. J was trimmed by 9 bases and V by 0 bases; bases with no gene match: 7. Germline-derived CDR1 and CDR2 are LGHNA and YNFKEQ. CDR3 length: 15 residues.

The chain uses TRBV10-3 and TRBJ2-2; 11 nucleotides match TRBD2. The CDR3 has 17 amino acids. Germline lookup yields CDR1 ENHRY and CDR2 SYGVKD. J was trimmed by 2 bases and V by 8 bases; bases with no gene match: 10. CDR3 loop: CAIGGAGLAVNTGELFF. In nucleotides, the CDR3 is TGTGCCATCGGGGGGGCGGGACTAGCGGTTAACACCGGGGAGCTGTTTTTT.

This chain uses TRBV9 with TRBJ2-3, with 7 bases aligning to TRBD2. Germline CDR1 and CDR2: SGDLS and YYNGEE. Germline trimming cut 4 bases from V and 6 bases from J; bases unmatched to any gene: 8. The CDR3 is 14 residues long. The CDR3 sequence is CASSIPERDDTQYF. In DNA, the CDR3 is TGTGCCAGCAGCATACCCGAGCGGGATGATACGCAGTATTTT.

The chain couples TRBV27 to TRBJ1-6; 8 positions agree with TRBD1. The CDR3 has 13 residues. Trimming cost V 6 bases and J 9 bases; bases outside gene matches: 4. Germline CDR1 reads MNHEY; CDR2 reads SMNVEV (reference sequence). This CDR3 is CASSSTGGSPLHF. The DNA of the CDR3 is TGTGCCAGCAGCTCAACAGGGGGTTCACCCCTCCACTTT.